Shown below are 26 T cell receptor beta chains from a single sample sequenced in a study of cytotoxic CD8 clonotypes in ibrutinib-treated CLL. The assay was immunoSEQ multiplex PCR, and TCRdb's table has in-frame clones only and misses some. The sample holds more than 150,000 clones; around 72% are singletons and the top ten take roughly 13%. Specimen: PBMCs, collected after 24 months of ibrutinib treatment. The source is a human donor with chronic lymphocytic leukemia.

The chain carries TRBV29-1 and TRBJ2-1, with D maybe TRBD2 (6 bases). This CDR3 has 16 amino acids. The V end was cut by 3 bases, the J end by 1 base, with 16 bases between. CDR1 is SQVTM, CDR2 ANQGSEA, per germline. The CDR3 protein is CSVEGSGGISYNEQFF. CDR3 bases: TGCAGCGTTGAGGGTAGCGGAGGGATTTCCTACAATGAGCAGTTCTTC.

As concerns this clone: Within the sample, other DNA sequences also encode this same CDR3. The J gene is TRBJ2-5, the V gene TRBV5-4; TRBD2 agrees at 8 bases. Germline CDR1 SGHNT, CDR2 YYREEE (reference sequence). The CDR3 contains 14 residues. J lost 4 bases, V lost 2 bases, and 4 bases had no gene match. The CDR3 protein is CASSLAGVGETQYF. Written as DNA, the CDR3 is TGTGCCAGCAGCTTAGCGGGAGTAGGAGAGACCCAGTACTTC. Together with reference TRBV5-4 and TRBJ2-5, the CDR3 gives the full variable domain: ETGVTQSPTHLIKTRGQQVTLRCSSQSGHNTVSWYQQALGQGPQFIFQYYREEENGRGNFPPRFSGLQFPNYSSELNVNALELDDSALYLCASSLAGVGETQYFGPGTRLLVL.

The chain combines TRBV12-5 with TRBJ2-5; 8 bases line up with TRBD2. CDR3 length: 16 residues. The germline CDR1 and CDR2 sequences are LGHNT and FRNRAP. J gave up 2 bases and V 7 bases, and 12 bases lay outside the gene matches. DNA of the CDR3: TGTGCTAGTGAGGGCATAACAGCTAGCGGGCAAGAGACCCAGTACTTC. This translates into CASEGITASGQETQYF.

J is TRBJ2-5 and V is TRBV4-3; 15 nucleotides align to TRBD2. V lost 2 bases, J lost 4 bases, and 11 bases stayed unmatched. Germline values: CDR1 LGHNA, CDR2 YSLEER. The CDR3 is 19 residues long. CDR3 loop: CASSQNGTSGRMSRETQYF. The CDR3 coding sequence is TGCGCCAGCAGCCAAAATGGGACTAGCGGGAGGATGAGTCGAGAGACCCAGTACTTC.

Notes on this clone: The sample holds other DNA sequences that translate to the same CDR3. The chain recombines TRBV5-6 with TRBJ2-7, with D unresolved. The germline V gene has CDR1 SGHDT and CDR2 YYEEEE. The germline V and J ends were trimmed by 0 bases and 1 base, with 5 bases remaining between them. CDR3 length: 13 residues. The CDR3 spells CASSLVGSYEQYF. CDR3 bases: TGTGCCAGCAGCTTGGTAGGATCCTACGAGCAGTACTTC.

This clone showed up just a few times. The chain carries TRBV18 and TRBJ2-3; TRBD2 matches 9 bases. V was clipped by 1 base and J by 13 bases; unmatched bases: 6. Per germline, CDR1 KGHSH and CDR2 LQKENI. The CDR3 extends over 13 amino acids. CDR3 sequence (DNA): TGTGCCAGCTCACCACGGACTAGCGTGTTCGAGTATTTT. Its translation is CASSPRTSVFEYF.

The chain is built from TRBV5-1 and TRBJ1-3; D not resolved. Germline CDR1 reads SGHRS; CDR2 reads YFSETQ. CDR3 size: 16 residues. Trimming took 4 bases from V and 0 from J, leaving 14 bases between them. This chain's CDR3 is CASSLADARSGNTIYF. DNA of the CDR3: TGCGCCAGCAGCCTCGCCGACGCACGCTCTGGAAACACCATATATTTT.

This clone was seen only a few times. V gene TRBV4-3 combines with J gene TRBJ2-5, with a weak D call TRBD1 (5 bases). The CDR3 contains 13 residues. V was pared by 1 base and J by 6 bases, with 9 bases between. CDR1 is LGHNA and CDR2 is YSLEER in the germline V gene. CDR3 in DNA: TGCGCCAGCAGCCAAGCGCAGGGCCAGACCCAGTACTTC. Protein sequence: CASSQAQGQTQYF.

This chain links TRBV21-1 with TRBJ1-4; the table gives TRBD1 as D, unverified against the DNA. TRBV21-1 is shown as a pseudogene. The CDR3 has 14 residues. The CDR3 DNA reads TGTGCCAGCAGCTCGGAGGGGGCCGATGAAAAACTGTTTTTT. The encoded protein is CASSSEGADEKLFF.

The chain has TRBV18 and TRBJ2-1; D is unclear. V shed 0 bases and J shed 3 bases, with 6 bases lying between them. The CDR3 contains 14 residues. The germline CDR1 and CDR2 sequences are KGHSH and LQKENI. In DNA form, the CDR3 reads TGTGCCAGCTCACCACCAGGAAGCTACAATGAGCAGTTCTTC. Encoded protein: CASSPPGSYNEQFF.

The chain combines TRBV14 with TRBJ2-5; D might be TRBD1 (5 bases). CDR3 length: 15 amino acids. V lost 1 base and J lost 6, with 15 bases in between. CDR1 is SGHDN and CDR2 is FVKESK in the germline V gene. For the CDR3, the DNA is TGTGCCAGCAGCCAAGGACAGTTGTTCCAGAAGACCCAGTACTTC. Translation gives CASSQGQLFQKTQYF.

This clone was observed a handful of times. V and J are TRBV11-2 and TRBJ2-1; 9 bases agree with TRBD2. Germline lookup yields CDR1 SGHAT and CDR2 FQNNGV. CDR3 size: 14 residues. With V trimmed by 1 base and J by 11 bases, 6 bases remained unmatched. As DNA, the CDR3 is TGTGCCAGCAGCTTAGCCCGGCTAGCGGGAAAGCAGTTCTTC. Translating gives CASSLARLAGKQFF.

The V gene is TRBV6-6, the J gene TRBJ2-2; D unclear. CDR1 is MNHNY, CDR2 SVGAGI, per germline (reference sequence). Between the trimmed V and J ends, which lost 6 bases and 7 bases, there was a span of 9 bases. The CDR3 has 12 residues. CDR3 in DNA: TGTGCCAGCAGAACGGGTATCGGGGAGCTGTTTTTT. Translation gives CASRTGIGELFF.

The CDR3 protein is CASSSPDRGSEKLFF. CDR3 coding DNA: TGTGCCAGCAGTTCCCCAGACAGGGGTAGTGAAAAACTGTTTTTT. The chain employs TRBV6-6 and TRBJ1-4; 8 bases are shared with TRBD1. This CDR3 comprises 15 residues. V lost 4 bases to trimming and J lost 7 bases; unmatched junction nucleotides: 8. Per germline, CDR1 MNHNY and CDR2 SVGAGI (reference sequence).

The CDR3 coding sequence is TGTGCCTGGAGTCCCGGACTAGAAGAGATAACAGATACGCAGTATTTT. It translates to CAWSPGLEEITDTQYF. This chain uses TRBV30 with TRBJ2-3, with 7 nucleotides matching TRBD2. The germline V gene encodes CDR1 GTSNPN and CDR2 SVGIG (reference sequence). The CDR3 contains 16 residues. Trimming at V came to 2 bases and at J to 3 bases, leaving 11 bases not matched to a gene.

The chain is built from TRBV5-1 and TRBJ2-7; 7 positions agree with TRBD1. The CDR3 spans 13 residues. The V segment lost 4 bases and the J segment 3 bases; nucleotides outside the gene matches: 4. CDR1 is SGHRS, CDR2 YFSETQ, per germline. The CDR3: CASSTTGVYEQYF. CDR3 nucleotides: TGCGCCAGCAGCACAACAGGGGTCTACGAGCAGTACTTC.

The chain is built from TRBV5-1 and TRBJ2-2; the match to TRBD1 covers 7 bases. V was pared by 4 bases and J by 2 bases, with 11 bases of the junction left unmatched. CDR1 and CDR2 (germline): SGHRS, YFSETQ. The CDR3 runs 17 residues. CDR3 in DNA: TGCGCCAGCAGCCTCACAGGGGACCCTTACAACACCGGGGAGCTGTTTTTT. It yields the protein CASSLTGDPYNTGELFF.

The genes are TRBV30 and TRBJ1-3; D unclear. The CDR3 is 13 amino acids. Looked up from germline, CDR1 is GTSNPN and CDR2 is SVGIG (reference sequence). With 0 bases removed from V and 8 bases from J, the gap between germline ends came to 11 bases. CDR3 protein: CAWSVGSKYTIYF. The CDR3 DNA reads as TGTGCCTGGAGTGTCGGCAGTAAATACACCATATATTTT.

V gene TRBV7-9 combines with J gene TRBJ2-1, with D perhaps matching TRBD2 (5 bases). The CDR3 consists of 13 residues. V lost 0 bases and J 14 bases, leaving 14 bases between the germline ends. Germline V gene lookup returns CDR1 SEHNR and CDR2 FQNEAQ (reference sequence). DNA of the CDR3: TGTGCCAGCAGCTTAGCCATGGCTCCCGGGGAGTTCTTC. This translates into CASSLAMAPGEFF. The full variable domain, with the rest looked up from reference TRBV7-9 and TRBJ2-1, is DTGVSQNPRHKITKRGQNVTFRCDPISEHNRLYWYRQTLGQGPEFLTYFQNEAQLEKSRLLSDRFSAERPKGSFSTLEIQRTEQGDSAMYLCASSLAMAPGEFFGPGTRLTVL.

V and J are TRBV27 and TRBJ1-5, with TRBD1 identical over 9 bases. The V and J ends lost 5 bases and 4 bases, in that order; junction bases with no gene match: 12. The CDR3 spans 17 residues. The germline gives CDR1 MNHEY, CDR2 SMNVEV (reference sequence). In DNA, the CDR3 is TGTGCCAGCAGTCCGTATCCCGGGACAGGGCTTAATCAGCCCCAGCATTTT. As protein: CASSPYPGTGLNQPQHF.

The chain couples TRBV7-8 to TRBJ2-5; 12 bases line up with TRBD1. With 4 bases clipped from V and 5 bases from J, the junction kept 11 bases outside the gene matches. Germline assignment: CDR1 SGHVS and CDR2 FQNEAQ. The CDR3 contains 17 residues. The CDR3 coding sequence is TGTGCCAGCAGCTCTAGACCGGGACAGGGGGCATTTGAGACCCAGTACTTC. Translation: CASSSRPGQGAFETQYF.

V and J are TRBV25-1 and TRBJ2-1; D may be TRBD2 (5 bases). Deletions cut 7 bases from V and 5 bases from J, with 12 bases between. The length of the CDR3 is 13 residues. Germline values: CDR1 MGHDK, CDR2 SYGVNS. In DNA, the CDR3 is TGTGCCAGCAATGGAGGCTACCACAATGAGCAGTTCTTC. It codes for CASNGGYHNEQFF.

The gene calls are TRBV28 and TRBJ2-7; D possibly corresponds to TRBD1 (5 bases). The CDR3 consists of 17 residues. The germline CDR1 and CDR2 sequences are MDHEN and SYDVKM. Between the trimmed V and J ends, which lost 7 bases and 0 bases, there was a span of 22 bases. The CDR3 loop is CASTRAPGRVSSYEQYF. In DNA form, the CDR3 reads TGTGCCAGCACCCGAGCCCCCGGCAGGGTGAGCTCCTACGAGCAGTACTTC. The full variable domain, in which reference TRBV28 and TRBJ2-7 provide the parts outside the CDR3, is DVKVTQSSRYLVKRTGEKVFLECVQDMDHENMFWYRQDPGLGLRLIYFSYDVKMKEKGDIPEGYSVSREKKERFSLILESASTNQTSMYLCASTRAPGRVSSYEQYFGPGTRLTVT.

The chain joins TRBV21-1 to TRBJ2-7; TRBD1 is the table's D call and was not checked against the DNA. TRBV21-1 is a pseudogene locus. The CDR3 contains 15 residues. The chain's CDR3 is CASSSDRPSSYEQYF. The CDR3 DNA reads TGTGCCAGCAGCTCGGACAGGCCTAGCTCCTACGAGCAGTACTTC.

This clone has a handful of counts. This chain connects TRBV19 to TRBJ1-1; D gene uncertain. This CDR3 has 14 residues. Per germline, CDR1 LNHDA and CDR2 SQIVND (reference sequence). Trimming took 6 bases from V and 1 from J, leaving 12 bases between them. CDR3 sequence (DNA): TGTGCCAGTAGCCCCGTGGAAACGAACACTGAAGCTTTCTTT. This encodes CASSPVETNTEAFF. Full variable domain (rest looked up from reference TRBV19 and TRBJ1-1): DGGITQSPKYLFRKEGQNVTLSCEQNLNHDAMYWYRQDPGQGLRLIYYSQIVNDFQKGDIAEGYSVSREKKESFPLTVTSAQKNPTAFYLCASSPVETNTEAFFGQGTRLTVV.

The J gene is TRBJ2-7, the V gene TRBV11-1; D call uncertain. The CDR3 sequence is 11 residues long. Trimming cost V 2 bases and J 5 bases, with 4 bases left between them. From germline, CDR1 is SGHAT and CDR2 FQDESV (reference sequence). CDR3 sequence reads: CASSLLHEQYF. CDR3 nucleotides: TGTGCCAGCAGCTTACTACACGAGCAGTACTTC.